This T cell receptor beta chain was identified during a study of blood T cell repertoires in COVID-19. Sequencing was performed with immunoSEQ multiplex PCR; in TCRdb, only in-frame clones are kept and a portion is missing. The sample contains about 78,000 clones, more than 80% of which appear only once. There are 15 residues in the CDR3. V lost 7 bases, J lost 3 bases, and 12 bases stayed unmatched. Germline CDR1 SGHNT, CDR2 YYREEE (reference sequence). A few counts support this clone. The receptor comes from a woman aged 80 or older with acute or convalescent COVID-19. Material for sequencing was peripheral blood. The J gene is TRBJ1-2, the V gene TRBV5-4, with 7 bases fitting TRBD1. CDR3 sequence (DNA): TGTGCCAGCGGAGATCAAGGGACAGCTTACTATGGCTACACCTTC. It specifies CASGDQGTAYYGYTF.